The clone carrying this T cell receptor beta chain was detected once. The antigen remains unidentified. The ends were cut back, 2 bases at V and 3 bases at J, with 10 bases in the middle. From germline, CDR1 is MNHNY and CDR2 SVGAGI (reference sequence). There are 14 residues in the CDR3. This record comes from a study of cytomegalovirus exposure and HLA in healthy donors. Regarding the study as a whole: Among donors in an Asian-associated ancestry cluster, a later analysis reportedly found fewer N-insertions than the roughly 610-donor mean. In a later analysis, approximately 15,000 TCR beta sequences were associated with HLA alleles at 0.05 false discovery rate.

In the PCR, 60 Vbeta and 13 Jbeta primers were used. Produced via immunoSEQ multiplex PCR; TCRdb's table is partial and in-frame only. The data hold under 200,000 clones, with roughly four fifths observed a single time. The sequenced material came from PBMCs. The sequence derives from a middle-aged man in good health and CMV-seronegative. V is TRBV6-6 and J is TRBJ1-2, with D possibly being TRBD1 (6 bases). CDR3: CASSYDRSHYGYTF. The CDR3 DNA follows: TGTGCCAGCAGTTACGACAGGTCACACTATGGCTACACCTTC.